This is a list of T cell receptor beta chains from one sample in a study of blood T cell repertoires in COVID-19. Profiled with immunoSEQ multiplex PCR; TCRdb holds only in-frame clones, not every one. The repertoire consists of 76,000 or so clones, with 86% occurring once and the leading ten covering roughly a sixth. The sequencing input was peripheral blood. These TCRs come from an elderly man in a cohort sampled during active COVID-19. CDR3s include the opening cysteine and the closing phenylalanine or tryptophan. Each record gives: CDR3 DNA, CDR3 protein, clone size, V gene, D gene, J gene. A D gene is named only where the DNA matches it firmly. Not all rows give a size; the values are once, few, many and, for expanded clones, a class.

CDR3 DNA: TGTGCCAGCAGCCCCTGGACAGAAAACATTCAGTACTTC; CDR3 protein: CASSPWTENIQYF; clone size: -; V gene: TRBV7-9; D gene: -; J gene: TRBJ2-4
CDR3 DNA: TGTGCCAGCAGTGTCGAGAGATCCAAAAACATTCAGTACTTC; CDR3 protein: CASSVERSKNIQYF; clone size: -; V gene: TRBV2; D gene: -; J gene: TRBJ2-4
CDR3 DNA: TGTGCCAGCAGCTCCGGACAGGTGAATTTGGGCCCTGAAGCTTTCTTT; CDR3 protein: CASSSGQVNLGPEAFF; clone size: few; V gene: TRBV5-4; D gene: TRBD1; J gene: TRBJ1-1
CDR3 DNA: TGCAGCGTTGTAGGGACTAGCGGGGTACAAGAGACCCAGTACTTC; CDR3 protein: CSVVGTSGVQETQYF; clone size: -; V gene: TRBV29-1; D gene: TRBD2; J gene: TRBJ2-5
CDR3 DNA: TGTGCCAGCAGCTCCCAGGGGAGTTCACCCCTCCACTTT; CDR3 protein: CASSSQGSSPLHF; clone size: -; V gene: TRBV11-2; D gene: -; J gene: TRBJ1-6
CDR3 DNA: TGCAGCGTTGTTGGGGGGAGCAATCAGCCCCAGCATTTT; CDR3 protein: CSVVGGSNQPQHF; clone size: -; V gene: TRBV29-1; D gene: -; J gene: TRBJ1-5
CDR3 DNA: TGCGCCAGCAGCTTGTCGACCGGGGGAGGTAATGAAAAACTGTTTTTT; CDR3 protein: CASSLSTGGGNEKLFF; clone size: many; V gene: TRBV5-1; D gene: -; J gene: TRBJ1-4
CDR3 DNA: TGCGCCAGCAGCTCCGGGGGGAGGGAAGTAGCGGGGCGTGAGCAGTTCTTC; CDR3 protein: CASSSGGREVAGREQFF; clone size: -; V gene: TRBV5-1; D gene: TRBD2; J gene: TRBJ2-1
CDR3 DNA: TGTGCCAGCTCAGACAGTAGCAATCAGCCCCAGCATTTT; CDR3 protein: CASSDSSNQPQHF; clone size: -; V gene: TRBV18; D gene: -; J gene: TRBJ1-5
CDR3 DNA: TGTGCCAGCACGGGGGGGGGCGGTGGCTACACCTTC; CDR3 protein: CASTGGGGGYTF; clone size: -; V gene: TRBV6-5; D gene: -; J gene: TRBJ1-2
CDR3 DNA: TGTGCCAGCAGCACCCACAGGGATCGTAATTCACCCCTCCACTTT; CDR3 protein: CASSTHRDRNSPLHF; clone size: -; V gene: TRBV4-2; D gene: -; J gene: TRBJ1-6
CDR3 DNA: TGCGCCAGCAGCTTGGGACAGGGCAACTATGGCTACACCTTC; CDR3 protein: CASSLGQGNYGYTF; clone size: -; V gene: TRBV5-1; D gene: TRBD1; J gene: TRBJ1-2
CDR3 DNA: TGCGCCAGCAGCCAAGATATACAAGAGACCCAGTACTTC; CDR3 protein: CASSQDIQETQYF; clone size: -; V gene: TRBV4-3; D gene: -; J gene: TRBJ2-5
CDR3 DNA: TGTGCCAGCAGTTTATGGCCAGTTAAAAACACTGAAGCTTTCTTT; CDR3 protein: CASSLWPVKNTEAFF; clone size: -; V gene: TRBV27; D gene: -; J gene: TRBJ1-1
CDR3 DNA: TGTGCCAGTAGCACCACCGGGACAGCACCCTACGAGCAGTACTTC; CDR3 protein: CASSTTGTAPYEQYF; clone size: -; V gene: TRBV19; D gene: TRBD1; J gene: TRBJ2-7